The TCR beta chain under discussion was sequenced for a study of post-analysis software for immune sequencing data (dated by TCRdb to 2014 to 2015). Some background on the complete study: Recorded disease courses included relapsing-remitting, secondary progressive and progressive-relapsing multiple sclerosis, with some patients lacking subtype annotation. The patient repertoires were set against under 12 previously published healthy control repertoires from donors whose ages ranged from roughly 6 to 27 years. A subset of samples was prepared in parallel using single-end sample barcoding, then pooled and co-amplified after Illumina adapter ligation. General conclusions and limits of the study: Multiple sclerosis patients had significantly lower normalized Chao1 diversity than controls, a result that suggests substantial peripheral T-cell clonal expansion. When samples were clustered directly using the F measure, samples prepared in the same batch co-clustered strongly, which prompted a batch-effect correction. Patients showed significantly higher frequencies than controls for 4 or 5 TRBV segments, among them TRBV5-6, TRBV5-1 and TRBV20-1. The multiple sclerosis patient group was slightly younger than the control group.

The library relied on PCR. Instrument used: Illumina HiSeq 2500. Unique molecular identifiers were incorporated into TCR beta cDNA libraries to reduce PCR and sequencing biases. About 500,000 cDNA molecules were obtained for every 1 to 10 million input T cells, so each molecule roughly corresponded to one T cell. The patient libraries were prepared and sequenced using the same protocol as the earlier healthy control dataset. Within a given batch, samples were prepared together, multiplexed and sequenced on the same HiSeq lane. The published analysis was carried out like this. MIGEC handled the raw barcoded reads, throwing out single-read molecular identifier groups before consensus assembly and CDR3 extraction. Clonotype tables were post-analysed with VDJtools, and diversity was normalized by down-sampling all datasets to the smallest sample size. In repertoire overlap clustering, CDR3 amino acid sequences, but not nucleotide sequences, were matched to correct batch-related cross-sample contamination. TCRdb passed the public sequencing reads through fastp at Q25 and MiXCR, retaining productive beta sequences. Rows are unified per CDR3 protein, each entry keeping the most common DNA and genes. TCRdb, not the original authors, processed these V and J calls. The sample data list about 200,000 distinct CDR3 sequences, and 25% to 30% of these were observed just once. About 3.4% of the sample is in the top ten clones.

TCR beta repertoires were profiled from peripheral blood of about a dozen young patients with multiple sclerosis to demonstrate the VDJtools post-analysis software. The multiple sclerosis patients were children and adolescents ranging in age from 6 to 15 years. This clonotype has more than one count but fewer than ten. Its antigen is still unknown. Base quality data are lacking; no much larger clone is found one base away. Deletion took 2 bases off V and 1 base off J, with a span of 9 bases between the germline ends. The CDR3 covers 15 residues, taking in both the cysteine and the phenylalanine. The only DNA kept is the CDR3, 45 bases in frame from the first base. The germline V gene (reference sequence) sets CDR1 to MNHNY and CDR2 to SVGAGI.

The clonotype originates from a girl aged 2 to 17 with multiple sclerosis. Sequencing was carried out using blood. This sequence uses TRBV6-6 and TRBJ1-3; the D gene lacks a confident call. The CDR3 has the sequence CASSYQGSSGNTIYF. The bases read TGTGCCAGCAGTTACCAAGGGAGTTCTGGAAACACCATATATTTT.